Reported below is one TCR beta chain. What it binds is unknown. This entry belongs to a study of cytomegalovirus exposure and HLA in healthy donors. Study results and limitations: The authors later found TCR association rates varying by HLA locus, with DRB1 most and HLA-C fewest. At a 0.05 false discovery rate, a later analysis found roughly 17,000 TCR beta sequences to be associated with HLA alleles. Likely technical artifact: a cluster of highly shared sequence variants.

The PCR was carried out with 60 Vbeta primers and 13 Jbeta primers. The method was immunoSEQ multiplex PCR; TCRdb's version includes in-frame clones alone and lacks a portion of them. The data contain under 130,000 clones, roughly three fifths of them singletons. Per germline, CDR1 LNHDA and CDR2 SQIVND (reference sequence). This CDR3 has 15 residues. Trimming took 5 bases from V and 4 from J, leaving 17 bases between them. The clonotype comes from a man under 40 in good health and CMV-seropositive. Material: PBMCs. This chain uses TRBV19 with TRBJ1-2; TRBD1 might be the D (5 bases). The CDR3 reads CASSAGSTVRYGYTF. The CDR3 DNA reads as TGTGCCAGTAGTGCGGGATCGACAGTTCGCTATGGCTACACCTTC.